Included here is one T cell receptor (beta chain) sequence, with context. As yet, its antigen is unknown. This sample was included in a study of T cell responses to AZD1222 COVID-19 vaccine. Study at large: Timing groups of about 4 and about 12 weeks for second doses were pooled. Study-level points and caveats: Donors in the cohort were predominantly white British and more often female, and clonal diversity was possibly underestimated. Spike-specific TCR breadth and depth both grew after two AZD1222 doses.

Repertoires were generated with immunoSEQ multiplex PCR, while TCRdb's copy carries only in-frame clones and drops some. The repertoire holds some 120,000 clones, with 90% as singletons. CDR1 and CDR2 (germline): SGHRS, YFSETQ. The V and J ends lost 4 bases and 3 bases, in that order; junction bases with no gene match: 8. CDR3 length equals 16 residues. The V and J genes are TRBV5-1 and TRBJ2-4; the match to TRBD1 covers 9 bases. Sequenced material: peripheral blood, taken on day 0 of AZD1222 vaccination. This receptor was taken from an adult in good health. This CDR3 is CASSDNRGLGKNIQYF. The CDR3 DNA is TGCGCCAGCAGCGATAACAGGGGGCTTGGCAAAAACATTCAGTACTTC.